This is a list of T cell receptor beta chains from one sample in a study of graft-versus-host responses after intestinal transplantation. Assay used: immunoSEQ multiplex PCR; TCRdb lists only in-frame clones, some missing. This sample has 77,000 or so clones, with around 93% found just once. This specimen consisted of PBMCs, obtained 98 days after intestinal transplantation. The receptors originated from a human patient who received an intestinal transplant, so some T cells may come from the graft donor. Each CDR3 is given with its conserved first and last residue. D genes are given only for firm matches. Only some rows state a clone size, as once, few, many or a class for expanded clones.

>TRBV5-4|.|TRBJ2-7|TRBD1
TGTGCCAGCAGCTTGGGACCGGACAGGGGCTCCTACGAGCAGTACTTC
CASSLGPDRGSYEQYF
>TRBV9|.|TRBJ2-5|TRBD2
TGTGCCAGCAGCGTAGGAGCTAGCGGTCGGGGGGAGACCCAGTACTTC
CASSVGASGRGETQYF
>TRBV6-5|.|TRBJ2-7|TRBD2
TGTGCCAGCAGTTTCGGGACTAGCGGCTACGAGCAGTACTTC
CASSFGTSGYEQYF
>TRBV28|.|TRBJ2-1|TRBD2
TGTGCCAGCAGTTTCTGTCTAGCGGGATACAATGAGCAGTTCTTC
CASSFCLAGYNEQFF
>TRBV7-2|.|TRBJ1-1|.
TGTGCCAGCAGCTTGGGGGTTACTGAAGCTTTCTTT
CASSLGVTEAFF
>TRBV9|.|TRBJ2-7|TRBD1
TGTGCCAGCAGCGTAGGGACAGGGGACGAGCAGTACTTC
CASSVGTGDEQYF
>TRBV9|.|TRBJ2-7|.
TGTGCCAGCAGCGTAGGCGTAGGGGACGAGCAGTACTTC
CASSVGVGDEQYF
>TRBV18|.|TRBJ2-7|TRBD1
TGTGCCAGCTCACAACCGGGACAGTCGGGAGAGCAGTACTTC
CASSQPGQSGEQYF
>TRBV2|.|TRBJ2-5|TRBD2
TGTGCCAGCACGGCTGTAGCGGGCGTAGAGACCCAGTACTTC
CASTAVAGVETQYF
>TRBV6-1|once|TRBJ2-5|.
TGTGCCAGTGGAGCGGTGGGGACCCAGTACTTC
CASGAVGTQYF
>TRBV28|.|TRBJ1-2|.
TGTGCCAGCAGTTTATCAGGGGCCCGTGGCTACACCTTC
CASSLSGARGYTF
>TRBV5-1|.|TRBJ2-2|.
TGCGCCAGCAGCTGGACAGGAGGGTACACCGGGGAGCTGTTTTTT
CASSWTGGYTGELFF
>TRBV11-1|.|TRBJ1-1|.
TGTGCCAGCTCAGCCCCGGAGAGGGGGGACACTGAAGCTTTCTTT
CASSAPERGDTEAFF
>TRBV7-9|.|TRBJ2-7|TRBD2
TGTGCCAGCAGCTACGGGACTAGCGGGAGGATCTACGAGCAGTACTTC
CASSYGTSGRIYEQYF
>TRBV19|.|TRBJ1-6|.
TGTGCCAGTAGTCGGACGGAGCTAACGAGCTCCTATAATTCACCCCTCCACTTT
CASSRTELTSSYNSPLHF
>TRBV9|.|TRBJ2-2|.
TGTGCCAGCAGCGTAGACGTCACCGGGGAGCTGTTTTTT
CASSVDVTGELFF
>TRBV5-1|.|TRBJ2-5|.
TGCGCCAGCAACGAGAGAGGCCTATCTCAAGAGACCCAGTACTTC
CASNERGLSQETQYF
>TRBV28|.|TRBJ1-2|.
TGTGCCAGCAGTCCGGGACAATCTAGCTATGGCTACACCTTC
CASSPGQSSYGYTF
>TRBV29-1|.|TRBJ2-7|.
TGCAGCGTTGGAGGGGATTACGAGCAGTACTTC
CSVGGDYEQYF
>TRBV7-9|.|TRBJ1-1|.
TGTGCCAGCAGCTTCGGGGGGAGCACTGAAGCTTTCTTT
CASSFGGSTEAFF
>TRBV4-2|.|TRBJ2-7|TRBD2
TGTGCCAGCAGCCAAGCCCCTGGGACTAGCGGAACCTACGAGCAGTACTTC
CASSQAPGTSGTYEQYF
>TRBV19|.|TRBJ1-4|TRBD1
TGTGCCAGTAGTATAGATCCTGGCCCGGGACAGGGAGGGGAAAAACTGTTTTTT
CASSIDPGPGQGGEKLFF
>TRBV5-4|.|TRBJ2-1|.
TGTGCCAGCAGCTTGAGTGGGGGGTACAATGAGCAGTTCTTC
CASSLSGGYNEQFF
>TRBV5-1|.|TRBJ2-1|TRBD1
TGCGCCAGCAGCTCACCCGGGACAGGGGTAGTTGAGCAGTTCTTC
CASSSPGTGVVEQFF
>TRBV14|.|TRBJ2-1|TRBD2
TGTGCCAGCAGCCAAAGCTCGGGACTAGCGGGGGGTAATGAGCAGTTCTTC
CASSQSSGLAGGNEQFF
>TRBV9|once|TRBJ2-5|TRBD1
TGTGCCAGCAGCGGGGGACAGGAAGAGACCCAGTACTTC
CASSGGQEETQYF
>TRBV6-5|.|TRBJ2-3|TRBD1
TGTGCCAGCAGCTCCGGGACAGGGATACCGCAGTATTTT
CASSSGTGIPQYF
>TRBV5-1|once|TRBJ2-3|.
TGCGCCAGCAGCTTGTTATCGGGCGCGCGCAAGGAGCAGTATTTT
CASSLLSGARKEQYF
>TRBV11-2|.|TRBJ2-7|.
TGTGCCAGCAGCTCCCAAGGAGGGGGCAGCTACGAGCAGTACTTC
CASSSQGGGSYEQYF
>TRBV6-5|few|TRBJ2-7|.
TGTGCCAGCAGTTACGGGCCAGGTTACGAGCAGTACTTC
CASSYGPGYEQYF
>TRBV10-3|.|TRBJ1-2|.
TGTGCCATCAGTCCGCGGACTGATGGCTACACCTTC
CAISPRTDGYTF
>TRBV11-2|.|TRBJ2-7|.
TGTGCCAGCAGCTTAGGGACGGTCCCCTACGAGCAGTACTTC
CASSLGTVPYEQYF
>TRBV18|.|TRBJ2-5|.
TGTGCCAGCTCTCCGGGACGCTCCGAGACCCAGTACTTC
CASSPGRSETQYF
>TRBV7-3|.|TRBJ2-2|.
TGTGCCAGCAGCTTGGCCCGAGGACACGGGGAGCTGTTTTTT
CASSLARGHGELFF
>TRBV7-9|.|TRBJ2-7|TRBD1
TGTGCCAGCAGCTTAGCGGGGACAGGGGGGTACGAGCAGTACTTC
CASSLAGTGGYEQYF
>TRBV7-7|.|TRBJ1-2|TRBD1
TGTGCCAGCAGCCCTATTTCCCCGGGACAGGGGGTTCTGCACTATGGCTACACCTTC
CASSPISPGQGVLHYGYTF
>TRBV5-1|.|TRBJ1-1|.
TGCGCCAGCAGCCTACCGGGACAAATCGAAGCTTTCTTT
CASSLPGQIEAFF
>TRBV10-3|.|TRBJ2-3|.
TGTGCCATCAGTGAGTCGGGTCTCGGAGATACGCAGTATTTT
CAISESGLGDTQYF
>TRBV7-9|.|TRBJ2-6|.
TGTGCCAGCATGAAACTAGTCGCGGGGGCCAACGTCCTGACTTTC
CASMKLVAGANVLTF
>TRBV5-1|.|TRBJ2-7|TRBD1
TGCGCCAGCAGCCCCCTTCCGGGACAGGGGAGTTCCTACGAGCAGTACTTC
CASSPLPGQGSSYEQYF
>TRBV30|.|TRBJ1-4|.
TGTGCCTGGAGTGGAACTAATGAAAAACTGTTTTTT
CAWSGTNEKLFF
>TRBV6-1|.|TRBJ2-7|TRBD1
TGTGCCAGCAGGGGACAGCTATCCTACGAGCAGTACTTC
CASRGQLSYEQYF
>TRBV4-1|.|TRBJ2-1|TRBD2
TGCGCCAGCAGCCAAGAACTAGCGGGAGTCAATGAGCAGTTCTTC
CASSQELAGVNEQFF
>TRBV7-9|.|TRBJ2-3|TRBD1
TGTGCCAGCAGCTTGGGACAGGGGGAAACAGATACGCAGTATTTT
CASSLGQGETDTQYF
>TRBV2|.|TRBJ2-1|.
TGTGCCAGCGGCGGCTTAGGGGCCTCCTATAATGAGCAGTTCTTC
CASGGLGASYNEQFF
>TRBV7-6|.|TRBJ2-1|TRBD1
TGTGCCAGCAGCTTAACAGGGGGCAGGGATGAGCAGTTCTTC
CASSLTGGRDEQFF
>TRBV6-1|once|TRBJ1-2|TRBD1
TGTGCCAGCAGTTATCGGGACAGGACTTATGGCTACACCTTC
CASSYRDRTYGYTF
>TRBV6-6|.|TRBJ1-5|.
TGTGCCAGCAGTCCGGGCCTAATGCCATATCAGCCCCAGCATTTT
CASSPGLMPYQPQHF
>TRBV5-6|.|TRBJ1-5|TRBD1
TGTGCCAGCAGGGATGAAAGACAGGGGGCCAGCAATCAGCCCCAGCATTTT
CASRDERQGASNQPQHF
>TRBV27|.|TRBJ1-1|TRBD1
TGTGCCAGCAGTTTACAGGGGGCGGGTACTGAAGCTTTCTTT
CASSLQGAGTEAFF
>TRBV19|.|TRBJ1-5|TRBD1
TGTGCCAGTAGTCCGACAGGGAAGAGTCAGCCCCAGCATTTT
CASSPTGKSQPQHF
>TRBV27|.|TRBJ2-1|.
TGTGCCAGCAGTTTCCGTGAGGGTGTGGCGGGGATCCTCTACTATGAGCAGTTCTTC
CASSFREGVAGILYYEQFF
>TRBV9|few|TRBJ2-6|.
TGTGCCAGCACAGCATACACCGACGGGGCCAACGTCCTGACTTTC
CASTAYTDGANVLTF
>TRBV13|.|TRBJ2-1|TRBD1
TGTGCCAGCAGCTTCGCCGGGACAGGATCAAATGAGCAGTTCTTC
CASSFAGTGSNEQFF
>TRBV15|.|TRBJ1-1|TRBD1
TGTGCCACCAGCAGAGATAGAGACAGGGGGCGCGACACTGAAGCTTTCTTT
CATSRDRDRGRDTEAFF